This TCR beta chain was documented in a study of OX40 agonist ivuxolimab in advanced cancers. The wider study: In this cohort, patients received ivuxolimab, an agonistic anti-OX40 (CD134) antibody.

V dropped 3 bases and J dropped 6; count of bases not matched to a gene: 7. CDR1 and CDR2 from the germline V gene are LNHNV and YYDKDF (reference sequence). The CDR3 is made up of 14 amino acids. Sequencing used immunoSEQ multiplex PCR; TCRdb keeps in-frame clones, though not all of them. The table shows more than 45,000 clones, with around 86% occurring only once. Study-level points and caveats: Not determined was the antigen specificity of the expanded peripheral T cells.

Points on this clone: Its specificity is unknown.

Source: CD4+ or CD8+ T cells sorted from blood, taken in a trial of the OX40 agonist ivuxolimab. This sequence joins TRBV15 and TRBJ2-7, with TRBD1 identical over 8 bases. The sequence was obtained from an adult with an advanced solid tumor such as melanoma, head and neck, liver or kidney cancer. The CDR3 sequence is CATSSGTGWGEQYF. The DNA of the CDR3 is TGTGCCACCAGCAGCGGGACAGGATGGGGCGAGCAGTACTTC.